The subject of this entry is one T cell receptor (beta chain). The target antigen is unknown. Expressed TCRB transcripts were sequenced because the entire RNA isolate underwent reverse transcription. Measured with immunoSEQ multiplex PCR; TCRdb has only the in-frame clones, and not every one. The sample has more than 60,000 clones, 59% seen once. The sample belongs to a study of beta chain features in type 1 diabetes. V trimming: 5 bases; J trimming: 5 bases; junction bases outside the gene matches: 3. The CDR3 covers 12 residues. Per the germline V gene, CDR1 is SGHRS and CDR2 is YFSETQ. The authors sorted CD4+ naive, central memory, regulatory and stem cell-like memory cells via CD45RO/CCR7/CD25/CD127/CD95/CD27. Study findings and constraints: Unsettled here was the matter of whether HLA type influences TCRB rearrangement. For cells with high TCR expression, cDNA sequencing could yield over-representation.

The sample comprised Tregs from blood. The receptor was derived from a woman between 18 and 29 years old in good health. The gene calls are TRBV5-1 and TRBJ2-5; 7 bases are a match to TRBD2. DNA of the CDR3: TGCGCCAGCAGGCGGGGGAGCGAGACCCAGTACTTC. It specifies CASRRGSETQYF.